This section outlines one T cell receptor beta chain sequence together with its context. Its antigen remains unidentified. The input lacks base qualities; no much larger clone sits a single base away. The immunoSEQ Assay, a bias-controlled multiplex PCR, was used to amplify TCRbeta CDR3 regions from genomic DNA. The source study handled its data this way. Within the assay, amplification of reference gene primers was used to estimate how many nucleated cells each sample contained. To quantify the absolute abundance of each unique TCRbeta CDR3 rearrangement, sequence reads were collapsed and filtered. For each sample, productive Simpson clonality was calculated as the square root of Simpson's diversity index across productive rearrangements. The source is immuneACCESS, and TCRdb retained only in-frame sequences with V and J called. Part of the clones is not carried over; for the studies checked, unresolved V genes explain less than half of this, and the remainder is unexplained. Clone size and the V and J calls come from that table; the DNA yielded D and trimming. The sample records approximately 90,000 clones, roughly 80% of which are singletons. The ten largest clones capture approximately 25% of the sample.

The data are from a study of blood T cell repertoires in COVID-19 (dated by TCRdb to 2020 to 2021). In terms of the full investigation: Collaborator samples came from the United States, Italy and Spain and covered acute and convalescent phases of COVID-19. The prospective study material was composed of cDNA or gDNA derived from T cells, B-cell-depleted T cells, or PBMCs. Subjects who had been exposed to COVID-19, were actively infected with it, or had recovered from it provided the deeply sampled blood TCRbeta repertoires that made up the dataset. The repertoires were made available in a free public database intended to serve as a resource for research on the immune response to SARS-CoV-2. The samples were drawn from the first 160 participants of the ongoing ImmuneRACE study and from 950 to 1,500 subjects provided by 6 global collaborators. Sample metadata almost always included a de-identified subject ID, COVID-19 status, age in years and sex. Where HLA class I and class II types were available, the types were taken from metadata supplied by the sample provider, not from assay-based typing.

V is cut back by 4 bases and J by 4 bases, with 12 bases in the junction unmatched. The CDR3 measures 16 amino acids from cysteine to phenylalanine. Left in the record is the CDR3 DNA by itself, 48 bases read in frame from the first base. CDR1 and CDR2 (SGDLS, YYNGEE) derive from the germline V gene. The collaborating institutions used their own protocols to collect whole blood in K2EDTA tubes. For TCRbeta analysis, collaborator samples were shipped as frozen whole blood, as isolated PBMCs, or as DNA extracted from either sample type. The full study reports these points: The amount of clinical and demographic metadata varied by source and participant and was provided uncurated.

The chain joins TRBV9 to TRBJ2-3; 7 junctional bases match TRBD2. This receptor was obtained from a man older than 75 with active or convalescent COVID-19. The source material was peripheral blood. CDR3 reads: CASSPVSGGFADTQYF. The nucleotide sequence is TGTGCCAGCAGCCCTGTTTCGGGGGGATTTGCAGATACGCAGTATTTT.